The 24 T cell receptor beta chains presented below share a single source sample, sequenced in a study of blood T cell repertoires in COVID-19. Sequencing was performed with immunoSEQ multiplex PCR; in TCRdb, only in-frame clones are kept and a portion is missing. The sample consists of roughly 120,000 clones, around 90% of them appearing once. Sample: peripheral blood. The receptors come from a human donor in a cohort sampled during active COVID-19.

V is TRBV21-1 and J is TRBJ1-3; the table gives TRBD1 as D, unverified against the DNA. TRBV21-1 is termed a pseudogene. The CDR3 sequence is 18 residues long. The DNA for the CDR3 is TGTGCCAGCAGCAACATACCTTCAGGGTTTTCTGTAGGAAACACCATATATTTT. Encoded protein: CASSNIPSGFSVGNTIYF.

The chain joins TRBV6-5 to TRBJ2-3; 7 bases match TRBD1. The CDR3 is made up of 14 amino acids. The trim removed 7 bases at V and 0 bases at J, leaving 4 bases unmatched. Germline lookup yields CDR1 MNHEY and CDR2 SVGAGI. The CDR3 region is CASTKTGSTDTQYF. The DNA of the CDR3 is TGTGCCAGCACCAAGACAGGGAGCACAGATACGCAGTATTTT.

This sequence joins TRBV5-1 and TRBJ1-6, with a possible D match to TRBD1 (6 bases). The germline V gene encodes CDR1 SGHRS and CDR2 YFSETQ. The ends were cut back, 0 bases at V and 7 bases at J, with 14 bases in the middle. This CDR3 spans 16 amino acids. The CDR3 is CASSLAGGARNSPLHF. The DNA of the CDR3 is TGCGCCAGCAGCTTGGCCGGGGGGGCGAGAAATTCACCCCTCCACTTT.

Of note for this clone: A read error may produce the germline difference seen at one junction end. The chain uses TRBV2 and TRBJ2-5; D possibly corresponds to TRBD2 (5 bases). CDR1 SNHLY and CDR2 FYNNEI come from the germline V gene. This CDR3 has 12 amino acids. The CDR3 spells CASSEEGRVSHF. CDR3 DNA: TGTGCCAGCAGTGAAGAAGGGAGAGTCTCACACTTC. Full variable domain (remainder filled in from reference TRBV2 and TRBJ2-5): EPEVTQTPSHQVTQMGQEVILRCVPISNHLYFYWYRQILGQKVEFLVSFYNNEISEKSEIFDDQFSVERPDGSNFTLKIRSTKLEDSAMYFCASSEEGRVSHFGPGTRLLVL.

The genes are TRBV11-3 and TRBJ1-1, with a possible D match to TRBD1 (5 bases). The CDR3 spans 14 residues. Germline V CDR1 and CDR2: SGHNT, YENEEA. Deletions cut 1 base from V and 2 bases from J, with 8 bases between. The CDR3 region has the DNA TGTGCCAGCAGCTTAGGGGGGGGTAACACTGAAGCTTTCTTT. The encoded protein is CASSLGGGNTEAFF.

V usage is TRBV29-1 and J usage is TRBJ2-1; tentative D call: TRBD1 (6 bases). Trimming pared 2 bases from V and 2 bases from J, leaving 13 bases between. CDR3 length: 15 amino acids. From germline, CDR1 is SQVTM and CDR2 ANQGSEA. The CDR3 nucleotides read TGCAGCGTTGAACGGACAGCAAGGACCTACAATGAGCAGTTCTTC. It encodes CSVERTARTYNEQFF.

The V and J genes are TRBV21-1 and TRBJ1-2; the listed D gene, TRBD1, was not tested against the DNA. TRBV21-1 counts as a pseudogene. The CDR3 contains 15 residues. CDR3 sequence: CASSKARQTNYGYTF. Written as DNA, the CDR3 is TGTGCCAGCAGCAAAGCGAGACAAACTAACTATGGCTACACCTTC.

This clone was seen only a few times. J is TRBJ1-2 and V is TRBV29-1; perhaps TRBD1 as D (6 bases). V dropped 4 bases and J dropped 6 bases, with 24 bases sitting between them. Germline assignment: CDR1 SQVTM and CDR2 ANQGSEA. The CDR3 is 16 amino acids. The CDR3 loop reads CSVATRGGASSDGYTF. CDR3 sequence (DNA): TGCAGCGTTGCCACGCGGGGGGGGGCGTCTTCCGATGGCTACACCTTC. The whole variable domain, remainder taken from reference TRBV29-1 and TRBJ1-2, is SAVISQKPSRDICQRGTSLTIQCQVDSQVTMMFWYRQQPGQSLTLIATANQGSEATYESGFVIDKFPISRPNLTFSTLTVSNMSPEDSSIYLCSVATRGGASSDGYTFGSGTRLTVV.

The gene calls are TRBV16 and TRBJ1-1; 9 bases match TRBD1. The CDR3 runs to 15 residues. With V trimmed by 3 bases and J by 5 bases, 7 bases remained unmatched. Germline assignment: CDR1 KGHSY and CDR2 FQNENV. CDR3 in amino acids: CASSHTGGAGTEAFF. Here the CDR3 DNA reads TGTGCCAGCAGCCACACAGGGGGCGCGGGTACTGAAGCTTTCTTT.

The J gene is TRBJ1-6, the V gene TRBV12-5, with 7 positions matching TRBD1. Per germline, CDR1 LGHNT and CDR2 FRNRAP. This CDR3 region has 13 residues. J was trimmed by 11 bases and V by 8 bases; bases with no gene match: 9. CDR3 bases: TGTGCTAGTTCTGGGACAGCTCCGACACCCCTCCACTTT. It yields the protein CASSGTAPTPLHF.

The chain couples TRBV14 to TRBJ1-2, with TRBD1 matching 7 bases. V lost 0 bases to trimming and J lost 7 bases; unmatched junction nucleotides: 8. The germline CDR1 and CDR2 sequences are SGHDN and FVKESK. This CDR3 is 15 amino acids long. The CDR3 DNA sequence: TGTGCCAGCAGCCAAGATCTGAGGGGGCGCATTGGCTACACCTTC. As protein: CASSQDLRGRIGYTF. The full variable domain, completed using reference TRBV14 and TRBJ1-2, is EAGVTQFPSHSVIEKGQTVTLRCDPISGHDNLYWYRRVMGKEIKFLLHFVKESKQDESGMPNNRFLAERTGGTYSTLKVQPAELEDSGVYFCASSQDLRGRIGYTFGSGTRLTVV.

The chain has TRBV6-4 and TRBJ2-7, with 10 bases aligning to TRBD2. Looked up from germline, CDR1 is MRHNA and CDR2 is SNTAGT. J gave up 3 bases and V 2 bases, and 4 bases lay outside the gene matches. CDR3 length: 15 residues. The CDR3 nucleotides are TGTGCCAGCAGTGACGTAAGGACTAGCGGCTACGAGCAGTACTTC. Encoded protein: CASSDVRTSGYEQYF.

J is TRBJ1-2 and V is TRBV4-1; D uncertain. Trimming removed 0 bases from V and 0 bases from J, with 11 bases in between. From germline, CDR1 is MGHRA and CDR2 YSYEKL. The CDR3 spans 16 residues. The CDR3: CASSQDQGGTNYGYTF. The DNA for the CDR3 is TGCGCCAGCAGCCAAGATCAAGGCGGAACTAACTATGGCTACACCTTC.

Here the CDR3 DNA reads TGTGCCAGCAGTGAAGCCACAGGGGGGTACAATGAGCAGTTCTTC. This sequence encodes CASSEATGGYNEQFF. The chain employs TRBV2 and TRBJ2-1, with TRBD1 identical over 8 bases. The CDR3 has 15 residues. Germline values: CDR1 SNHLY, CDR2 FYNNEI. Germline trimming cut 0 bases from V and 4 bases from J; bases unmatched to any gene: 2.

This chain links TRBV19 with TRBJ1-2; tentative D call: TRBD1 (6 bases). The CDR3 has 15 residues. The V and J ends lost 6 bases and 1 base respectively, with 15 bases between them. Per germline, CDR1 LNHDA and CDR2 SQIVND (reference sequence). The CDR3 DNA reads as TGTGCCAGTAGCTATTCGGAAGGGGGTAACTATGGCTACACCTTC. This codes for CASSYSEGGNYGYTF.

This chain connects TRBV19 to TRBJ1-5; perhaps TRBD1 as D (5 bases). V lost 7 bases and J lost 2, with 6 bases in between. CDR1 and CDR2 (germline): LNHDA, SQIVND (reference sequence). This CDR3 is 12 amino acids long. Here the CDR3 DNA reads TGTGCCAGTAAACAGGGCAATCAGCCCCAGCATTTT. Protein product: CASKQGNQPQHF.

This chain joins TRBV29-1 and TRBJ1-2; 9 positions agree with TRBD1. The germline gives CDR1 SQVTM, CDR2 ANQGSEA. V was pared by 2 bases and J by 2 bases, with 6 bases of the junction left unmatched. The CDR3 is 15 residues long. The CDR3 DNA reads as TGCAGCGTTGAATTCCGGGACAGGGAAAACTATGGCTACACCTTC. It encodes CSVEFRDRENYGYTF.

The chain links TRBV7-7 to TRBJ2-7; tentatively, D is TRBD2 (6 bases). CDR1 and CDR2 (germline): SSHAT, FNYEAQ (reference sequence). The CDR3 is 18 amino acids. V gave up 3 bases and J gave up 4 bases, with 25 bases separating them. The CDR3 sequence: CASSFPWPRDLGPYEQYF. CDR3 bases: TGTGCCAGCAGCTTCCCGTGGCCCCGGGACTTGGGTCCGTACGAGCAGTACTTC.

A few counts support this clone. The rearrangement links TRBV6-5 to TRBJ1-4; the D is unclear. CDR3 size: 13 residues. Per the germline V gene, CDR1 is MNHEY and CDR2 is SVGAGI. Trimming stripped 10 bases from V and 4 bases from J, with 13 bases between. CDR3 region: CATLDGFNEKLFF. The CDR3 nucleotides read TGTGCCACCTTAGACGGGTTTAATGAAAAACTGTTTTTT.

The chain is built from TRBV7-8 and TRBJ2-1; TRBD2 agrees at 10 bases. Germline V gives CDR1 SGHVS, CDR2 FQNEAQ. V shed 3 bases, J shed 7 bases, and the junction held 6 bases outside the gene matches. The CDR3 is made up of 15 amino acids. CDR3 bases: TGTGCCAGCAGCTTCGCCGGGACTAGCGAAAATGAGCAGTTCTTC. Encoded protein: CASSFAGTSENEQFF.

The V call is TRBV13, the J call TRBJ2-7; no definite D call. This CDR3 region has 12 residues. CDR1 is PRHDT and CDR2 is FYEKMQ in the germline V gene (reference sequence). Trimming left V 0 bases short and J 6 bases short, with 6 bases between. The CDR3 DNA reads as TGTGCCAGCAGCTTAGGGACGGGCGAGCAGTACTTC. It yields the protein CASSLGTGEQYF.

This rearrangement joins TRBV6-1 to TRBJ1-4; D might be TRBD1 (5 bases). Trimming left V 2 bases short and J 7 bases short, with 8 bases between. The germline V gene has CDR1 MNHNS and CDR2 SASEGT. CDR3 size: 13 residues. Written as DNA, the CDR3 is TGTGCCAGCAGTGAATATAGGGGTGAAAAACTGTTTTTT. Amino acid sequence: CASSEYRGEKLFF.

V is TRBV10-3 and J is TRBJ2-5; 11 bases line up with TRBD2. CDR3 length: 14 residues. The V gene's germline CDR1 is ENHRY and CDR2 SYGVKD. The V gene end was trimmed by 5 bases and the J gene end by 2 bases; junction bases not matched to a gene: 1. CDR3 DNA sequence: TGTGCCATCAGTCTAGCGGGAGGACAAGAGACCCAGTACTTC. This codes for CAISLAGGQETQYF.

The rearrangement uses TRBV28 and TRBJ2-1; TRBD2 matches at 12 bases. Per germline, CDR1 MDHEN and CDR2 SYDVKM. CDR3 length: 16 amino acids. The ends lost 1 base at V and 4 bases at J; junction bases unmatched: 2. CDR3 protein: CASSLSTSGGYNEQFF. The CDR3 DNA follows: TGTGCCAGCAGTTTATCGACTAGCGGGGGATACAATGAGCAGTTCTTC. Based on the CDR3 plus reference TRBV28 and TRBJ2-1, the full variable domain is DVKVTQSSRYLVKRTGEKVFLECVQDMDHENMFWYRQDPGLGLRLIYFSYDVKMKEKGDIPEGYSVSREKKERFSLILESASTNQTSMYLCASSLSTSGGYNEQFFGPGTRLTVL.